These 11 T cell receptor beta chains were sequenced from one sample in a study of a mutant IDH1 vaccine in newly diagnosed glioma. No antigen is known for these receptors. Clones were sequenced by immunoSEQ multiplex PCR, and TCRdb holds only the in-frame ones, with some missing. Of about 64,000 clones detected, roughly 74% appear once; the ten largest clones hold roughly 4.7%. Time point specified: week 35, safety follow-up. Each dose delivered 300 ug of mutant IDH1 20-mer peptide subcutaneously with imiquimod. This material consisted of PBMCs, taken from a glioma patient whose treatment included an IDH1 peptide vaccine. Receptor source: a man in his fifties or sixties with glioma.

The V call is TRBV19, the J call TRBJ1-5; a weak D match, TRBD1 (6 bases). The ends were cut back, 4 bases at V and 0 bases at J, with 22 bases in the middle. There are 19 residues in the CDR3. Germline V gives CDR1 LNHDA, CDR2 SQIVND (reference sequence). CDR3 in amino acids: CASSNRRGRSILSNQPQHF. CDR3 DNA: TGTGCCAGTAGTAACCGCAGGGGCAGGAGTATCCTTAGCAATCAGCCCCAGCATTTT.

Note on this clone: Other DNA variants within this sample encode the same CDR3. The chain carries TRBV2 and TRBJ1-1; no clear D. Germline V gene lookup returns CDR1 SNHLY and CDR2 FYNNEI. Trimming cost V 6 bases and J 1 base, with 3 bases left between them. The CDR3 consists of 11 residues. CDR3 residues: CASSRNTEAFF. In nucleotides, the CDR3 is TGTGCCAGCAGCCGGAACACTGAAGCTTTCTTT.

The chain joins TRBV30 to TRBJ2-3, with D perhaps assigned TRBD1 or TRBD2 (6 bases each). The CDR3 runs 16 residues. The germline V and J ends were trimmed by 0 bases and 1 base, with 14 bases remaining between them. Germline loops: CDR1 GTSNPN, CDR2 SVGIG (reference sequence). The CDR3: CAWSVLGRGGTDTQYF. The CDR3 DNA is TGTGCCTGGAGTGTACTGGGAAGGGGGGGCACAGATACGCAGTATTTT.

The V gene is TRBV10-1, the J gene TRBJ1-5; D remains unclear. CDR1 and CDR2 (germline): WNHNN, SYGVQD (reference sequence). This CDR3 has 12 residues. V lost 0 bases to trimming and J lost 10 bases, with 7 bases between them. This CDR3 reads CASSESTGPQHF. In DNA, the CDR3 is TGCGCCAGCAGTGAGTCGACGGGACCCCAGCATTTT.

This clone showed up just a few times. The chain uses TRBV7-3 and TRBJ2-1; unclear D gene. CDR3 length: 12 residues. CDR1 and CDR2 (germline): SGHTA, FQGTGA. Trimming shortened V by 0 bases and J by 15 bases, and 12 bases separated the two germline ends. The DNA for the CDR3 is TGTGCCAGCAGCTTAACGCTCGACCAAGGGTTCTTC. Amino acids: CASSLTLDQGFF.

CDR3 sequence (DNA): TGTGCCAGCAGCGTAGGGGCCAACTTCGGTGGAGAGACCCAGTACTTC. Translation gives CASSVGANFGGETQYF. The chain employs TRBV9 and TRBJ2-5, with D uncertain. The CDR3 is 16 amino acids. Germline-derived CDR1 and CDR2 are SGDLS and YYNGEE. The V and J ends lost 0 bases and 4 bases respectively, with 16 bases between them. Based on the CDR3 plus reference TRBV9 and TRBJ2-5, the full variable domain is DSGVTQTPKHLITATGQRVTLRCSPRSGDLSVYWYQQSLDQGLQFLIQYYNGEERAKGNILERFSAQQFPDLHSELNLSSLELGDSALYFCASSVGANFGGETQYFGPGTRLLVL.

The chain recombines TRBV20-1 with TRBJ2-3; D is undetermined. The CDR3 consists of 11 residues. Germline V gene lookup returns CDR1 DFQATT and CDR2 SNEGSKA (reference sequence). With 1 base removed from V and 3 bases from J, the gap between germline ends came to 2 bases. This CDR3 is CSARATDTQYF. The CDR3 coding sequence is TGCAGTGCTAGAGCAACAGATACGCAGTATTTT.

This clone was picked up one time. The chain uses TRBV4-1 and TRBJ2-2, with D perhaps being TRBD1 or TRBD2 (5 bases each). Germline CDR1 reads MGHRA; CDR2 reads YSYEKL. The CDR3 contains 16 residues. Trimming shortened V by 1 base and J by 5 bases, and 14 bases separated the two germline ends. The CDR3 is CASSQGGAQGTGELFF. The CDR3 coding sequence is TGCGCCAGCAGCCAAGGAGGGGCGCAAGGGACCGGGGAGCTGTTTTTT.

This rearrangement joins TRBV2 to TRBJ1-4; 7 nucleotides match TRBD1. The CDR3 loop spans 14 amino acids. The trim removed 5 bases at V and 3 bases at J, leaving 3 bases unmatched. From germline, CDR1 is SNHLY and CDR2 FYNNEI. The CDR3 sequence is CASSNRGPNEKLFF. The CDR3 DNA reads TGTGCCAGCAGTAACAGGGGACCTAATGAAAAACTGTTTTTT.

The chain carries TRBV5-8 and TRBJ2-1; 9 bases fit TRBD1. The V gene's germline CDR1 is SGHTS and CDR2 YDEGEE. V gave up 4 bases and J gave up 3 bases; unmatched junction bases: 5. CDR3 length: 15 residues. For the CDR3, the DNA is TGTGCCAGCAGCCCAGGACAGGGGTACTACAATGAGCAGTTCTTC. This encodes CASSPGQGYYNEQFF. Together with reference TRBV5-8 and TRBJ2-1, the CDR3 gives the full variable domain: EAGVTQSPTHLIKTRGQQATLRCSPISGHTSVYWYQQALGLGLQFLLWYDEGEERNRGNFPPRFSGRQFPNYSSELNVNALELEDSALYLCASSPGQGYYNEQFFGPGTRLTVL.

This chain uses TRBV27 with TRBJ1-1, with D maybe TRBD1 (6 bases). This CDR3 is 14 amino acids long. Per the germline V gene, CDR1 is MNHEY and CDR2 is SMNVEV (reference sequence). Between the trimmed V and J ends, which lost 3 bases and 4 bases, there was a span of 12 bases. The CDR3 nucleotides are TGTGCCAGCAGTTTCCAAGGGGGACCCACTGAAGCTTTCTTT. The encoded protein is CASSFQGGPTEAFF.